The rows below give T cell receptor beta chains drawn from one sample of a study of T cells after yellow fever vaccination. TCRdb recomputed calls from the 5' RACE reads with MiXCR, one row per CDR3 protein. There are around 120,000 distinct CDR3 sequences in the sample; 15% occur only once, and about 42% lies in the top ten. Here the sequenced sample was CD8+ T cells sorted from PBMCs, taken 5 days after the yellow fever booster vaccination. The source of these receptors is a man younger than 35 who received the YFV17D yellow fever vaccine. The CDR3 runs from the conserved cysteine through the conserved F or W. Each record gives: clone size, CDR3 length, D gene, J gene, V gene, CDR3 DNA, CDR3 protein. A D gene is named only where the DNA matches it firmly. Clone size, where shown, is once, few, many, or a class for clones that have expanded.

abundance: -; len: 14; d_gene: -; j_gene: TRBJ2-2; v_gene: TRBV7-6; CDR3nt: TGTGCCAGCAGCGCTTTCGGCCCCACCGGGGAGCTGTTTTTT; CDR3aa: CASSAFGPTGELFF
abundance: -; len: 14; d_gene: -; j_gene: TRBJ2-1; v_gene: TRBV7-8; CDR3nt: TGTGCCAGCAGCTTCGGGCTAGCTGGCAATGAGCAGTTCTTC; CDR3aa: CASSFGLAGNEQFF
abundance: few; len: 12; d_gene: TRBD2; j_gene: TRBJ2-1; v_gene: TRBV7-9; CDR3nt: TGTGCCGCCCCGGCGGGGCCGGGGGGGCAGTTCTTC; CDR3aa: CAAPAGPGGQFF
abundance: -; len: 17; d_gene: TRBD2; j_gene: TRBJ2-5; v_gene: TRBV7-9; CDR3nt: TGTGCCAGCAGCTCGTCCCCAGTAGCGGGGAAAGGGGAGACCCAGTACTTC; CDR3aa: CASSSSPVAGKGETQYF
abundance: few; len: 13; d_gene: -; j_gene: TRBJ1-2; v_gene: TRBV19; CDR3nt: TGTGCCAGTAGCTACAGGATTAACTATGGCTACACCTTC; CDR3aa: CASSYRINYGYTF
abundance: few; len: 14; d_gene: -; j_gene: TRBJ2-7; v_gene: TRBV4-1; CDR3nt: TGCGCCAGCAGCCAAGAGGCCAGGGGGAGGGAGCAGTACTTC; CDR3aa: CASSQEARGREQYF
abundance: few; len: 14; d_gene: -; j_gene: TRBJ2-1; v_gene: TRBV19; CDR3nt: TGTGCCAGTAGTATCAGGGGAGACTACAATGAGCAGTTCTTC; CDR3aa: CASSIRGDYNEQFF
abundance: -; len: 14; d_gene: TRBD2; j_gene: TRBJ2-7; v_gene: TRBV10-3; CDR3nt: TGTGCCATCAGTGAAGCGGGGGGCTCCTACGAGCAGTACTTC; CDR3aa: CAISEAGGSYEQYF
abundance: -; len: 15; d_gene: -; j_gene: TRBJ2-2; v_gene: TRBV14; CDR3nt: TGTGCCAGCAGCCAGAGGAGGGTTTTAACCGGGGAGCTGTTTTTT; CDR3aa: CASSQRRVLTGELFF
abundance: -; len: 14; d_gene: -; j_gene: TRBJ1-5; v_gene: TRBV5-5; CDR3nt: TGTGCCAGCAGCTTTTTCGATAGCAATCAGCCCCAGCATTTT; CDR3aa: CASSFFDSNQPQHF
abundance: few; len: 13; d_gene: -; j_gene: TRBJ2-7; v_gene: TRBV7-2; CDR3nt: TGTGCCAGCAGCTTAAATGGGGCTCGGGAGCAGTACTTC; CDR3aa: CASSLNGAREQYF